This T cell receptor beta chain was identified in a study of CD8 T cells in Susac syndrome. CDR3 length: 14 amino acids. Trimming took 3 bases from V and 2 from J; bases not matched to a gene: 3. Germline loops: CDR1 MNHEY, CDR2 SMNVEV (reference sequence). RNA totalling roughly 0.45 to 1 ug underwent reverse transcription with random hexamers. The CDR3 of TCR beta was amplified by immunoSEQ multiplex PCR across 54 Vbeta and 13 Jbeta. Each CDR3 protein gets one entry after TCRdb re-called the immunoSEQ multiplex PCR reads with MiXCR. Of about 200,000 distinct CDR3 sequences listed, roughly 94% are singletons. This clonotype was recorded only once. CD8+ and CD4+ T cells taken from blood had their TCR beta sequenced. Isolation of CD8+ and CD4+ T cells was performed negatively, whereas enrichment of TEMRA cells was done by FACS.

The source material was CD4+ T cells from PBMCs. The TCR comes from a human donor in good health. The genes are TRBV27 and TRBJ1-1, with 7 bases lining up with TRBD1. The CDR3 bases are TGTGCCAGCAGTTTCACAGGGGCTAACACTGAAGCTTTCTTT. Protein sequence: CASSFTGANTEAFF.